The clone carrying this TCR beta chain was seen a single time. Its antigen is unknown. From germline, CDR1 is SQVTM and CDR2 ANQGSEA. The CDR3 has 13 amino acids. Deletions cut 4 bases from V and 5 bases from J, with 15 bases between. Sequencing used immunoSEQ multiplex PCR; TCRdb keeps in-frame clones, though not all of them. Seen here are under 1,100,000 clones, approximately 80% observed once, and the top ten hold roughly 0.57%. This specimen comes from a study of shared clonotypes between healthy human individuals. The study, taken as a whole, reports: Tissues were not sampled, only blood, and their repertoires likely differ.

The receptor was derived from a man younger than 30 in good health. Some clones in this sample may be carry-over from other donors' samples. The V and J genes are TRBV29-1 and TRBJ2-7; D is possibly TRBD2 (6 bases). Sequencing was done on a sample of memory CD4+ T cells from PBMCs. Subset here: CD45RA-negative fraction. The CDR3 loop is CSVVFGRGNEQYF. The CDR3 DNA reads as TGCAGCGTTGTCTTCGGGAGAGGGAACGAGCAGTACTTC.